This TCR beta chain was observed in a study of blood T cell repertoires in COVID-19 (TCRdb year 2020). About the full investigation: The collaborator samples originated in the United States, Italy and Spain and spanned the acute and convalescent phases of COVID-19. The material from the prospective study consisted of cDNA or gDNA derived from T cells, B-cell-depleted T cells, or PBMCs. Subjects who had been exposed to COVID-19, were actively infected with it, or had recovered from it provided the deeply sampled blood TCRbeta repertoires that made up the dataset. The repertoires were made available in a free public database intended to serve as a resource for research on the immune response to SARS-CoV-2. Samples came from the ongoing ImmuneRACE study (first 160 participants) plus 1,254 subjects from 6 global collaborators. The sample metadata nearly always contained a de-identified subject ID, COVID-19 status, age in years and sex. Where available, HLA class I and class II types were obtained from metadata supplied by the sample provider rather than from assay-based typing.

The table lists this clone with a few counts. The specificity of this receptor is unknown. Qualities for individual bases were not recorded, and no much larger clone is one base off. Whole blood was collected in K2EDTA tubes by collaborating institutions according to the institutions' own protocols. Collaborator samples were shipped for TCRbeta analysis as frozen whole blood, isolated PBMCs, or DNA extracted from either sample type. V gives up 3 bases and J gives up 7 bases, and the segment between their germline ends measures 15 bases. From the cysteine up to the phenylalanine, the CDR3 has a length of 15 residues. The read is trimmed to its CDR3 DNA, 45 bases read in frame from base 1. The germline V gene supplies CDR1 SGHDN and CDR2 FVKESK. The paper as a whole reports these results and caveats: The amount of clinical and demographic metadata varied by source and participant and was provided uncurated.

TCRbeta CDR3 regions were amplified from genomic DNA using the immunoSEQ Assay, a bias-controlled multiplex PCR. From the authors' description of their analysis: Within the assay, amplification of reference gene primers was used to estimate how many nucleated cells each sample contained. To quantify the absolute abundance of each unique TCRbeta CDR3 rearrangement, sequence reads were collapsed and filtered. For each sample, productive Simpson clonality was calculated by taking the square root of Simpson's diversity index across productive rearrangements. The table was pulled from immuneACCESS by TCRdb, which kept in-frame rearrangements only. Such tables lose some clones; where checked, under half of the loss comes from unresolved V genes, and the rest has no known cause. That table supplies the V and J calls and clone size; D and trimming were determined from the DNA. This sample has some 89,000 clones in its table, and around 80% of those were observed once. Together, the top ten hold around 7% of the sample.

The specimen sequenced was peripheral blood. The source of this sequence is a man in his 70s with acute or convalescent COVID-19. The chain employs TRBV14 and TRBJ1-4; the D gene is perhaps TRBD1, on 5 matching bases. The CDR3 loop reads CASSQGRGGAEKLFF. The nucleotide sequence reads TGTGCCAGCAGCCAGGGGCGGGGAGGGGCTGAAAAACTGTTTTTT.